One and the same sample provided the 27 T cell receptor beta chains below, sequenced in a study of blood T cell repertoires in COVID-19 (dated by TCRdb to the early 2020s). Library generation was performed with the immunoSEQ multiplex PCR assay. TCRdb's version of the immuneACCESS table is confined to in-frame rearrangements and falls short of the full clone set. An unresolved V gene accounts for under half of the shortfall where checked; the remainder is of unknown origin. In all, the sample holds approximately 65,000 clones, and around two thirds of those were seen once. The ten largest account for 51% of the sample. The sample consisted of PBMCs or T cells enriched from blood (not recorded which). These receptors were obtained from a woman aged 60-75 years who had been exposed to COVID-19.

The rearrangement joins TRBV19 to TRBJ1-2; tentative D call: TRBD1 (6 bases). Trimming removed 5 bases from V and 0 bases from J, with 13 bases in between. The CDR3 is made up of 15 amino acids. CDR1 and CDR2 from the germline V gene are LNHDA and SQIVND (reference sequence). CDR3 residues: CASSLGQRANYGYTF. DNA for the CDR3: TGTGCCAGTAGTCTAGGACAGAGAGCTAACTATGGCTACACCTTC.

The V call is TRBV12-3 or TRBV12-4, the J call TRBJ1-4, with 10 bases identical to TRBD1. CDR3 length: 11 amino acids. V was pared by 5 bases and J by 15 bases, with 3 bases of the junction left unmatched. The CDR3 reads CASSPGTGVFF. CDR3 coding DNA: TGTGCCAGCAGTCCGGGGACAGGGGTGTTTTTT.

This chain connects TRBV29-1 to TRBJ1-2, with D perhaps TRBD1 (6 bases). Trimming cost V 4 bases and J 3 bases, with 12 bases left between them. The CDR3 runs to 13 residues. The germline V gene has CDR1 SQVTM and CDR2 ANQGSEA. The CDR3, as DNA: TGCAGCGTTGCTTCACAGGGTGACTATGGCTACACCTTC. This sequence encodes CSVASQGDYGYTF.

The rearrangement links TRBV10-3 to TRBJ1-1; no firm D call. Germline V lookup: CDR1 ENHRY, CDR2 SYGVKD. The CDR3 sequence is 13 residues long. Trimming removed 7 bases at V and 1 base at J, with 10 bases between. Here the CDR3 reads CAIINSWNTEAFF. As DNA, the CDR3 is TGTGCCATCATCAACAGCTGGAACACTGAAGCTTTCTTT.

This clone was seen just once. This chain uses TRBV3-1 (or the pseudogene TRBV3-2) with TRBJ2-2; TRBD2 matches at 9 bases. The germline V gene has CDR1 LGHDT and CDR2 YNNKEL (reference sequence). V dropped 0 bases and J dropped 0; count of bases not matched to a gene: 5. This CDR3 region has 18 residues. The CDR3 DNA sequence: TGTGCCAGCAGCCAAGAGATAGCGGGGGCCGCGAACACCGGGGAGCTGTTTTTT. It codes for CASSQEIAGAANTGELFF.

The chain has TRBV29-1 and TRBJ1-2; 9 bases map to TRBD1. Trimming cost V 0 bases and J 8 bases; bases outside gene matches: 7. Germline V gives CDR1 SQVTM, CDR2 ANQGSEA. The CDR3 sequence is 14 residues long. CDR3 sequence (DNA): TGCAGCGTTGAAGATCTGGGACAGGGATCAGGCTACACCTTC. This sequence encodes CSVEDLGQGSGYTF.

The chain combines TRBV2 with TRBJ2-3; no clear D gene. The germline gives CDR1 SNHLY, CDR2 FYNNEI. CDR3 length: 13 amino acids. Trimming pared 2 bases from V and 6 bases from J, leaving 9 bases between. The CDR3 sequence is CASSESRDDTQYF. The CDR3 nucleotides are TGTGCCAGCAGTGAATCTAGAGATGATACGCAGTATTTT. The full variable domain, its missing parts supplied by reference TRBV2 and TRBJ2-3, is EPEVTQTPSHQVTQMGQEVILRCVPISNHLYFYWYRQILGQKVEFLVSFYNNEISEKSEIFDDQFSVERPDGSNFTLKIRSTKLEDSAMYFCASSESRDDTQYFGPGTRLTVL.

The genes are TRBV6-2 or TRBV6-3 and TRBJ2-7, with 8 nucleotides matching TRBD1. The ends lost 6 bases at V and 4 bases at J; junction bases unmatched: 8. The length of the CDR3 is 14 residues. CDR1 is MNHEY, CDR2 SVGEGT, per germline. The DNA for the CDR3 is TGTGCCAGCAGCTTGGACAGGGCACGGTACGAGCAGTACTTC. As protein: CASSLDRARYEQYF.

The rearrangement uses TRBV10-2 and TRBJ2-1; 11 nucleotides agree with TRBD2. Losses at the gene ends were 4 bases for V and 3 bases for J; bases not matched to a gene: 8. Per germline, CDR1 WSHSY and CDR2 SAAADI. This CDR3 is built from 17 residues. The CDR3 DNA sequence: TGCGCCAGCAGTGGGGCTAGCGGGAGGAAGAACTACAATGAGCAGTTCTTC. The encoded protein is CASSGASGRKNYNEQFF.

V usage is TRBV27 and J usage is TRBJ2-1; 7 bases are shared with TRBD1. Germline V gene data show CDR1 as MNHEY and CDR2 as SMNVEV (reference sequence). V trimming: 4 bases; J trimming: 8 bases; junction bases outside the gene matches: 14. The CDR3 spans 16 residues. The CDR3 nucleotides are TGTGCCAGCAGTTCCCACTCGGGACAGTGGAGGCATGAGCAGTTCTTC. This translates into CASSSHSGQWRHEQFF.

The V and J genes are TRBV30 and TRBJ2-1; 8 bases are a match to TRBD2. CDR3 length: 12 amino acids. Per germline, CDR1 GTSNPN and CDR2 SVGIG (reference sequence). The CDR3 DNA sequence: TGTGCATCCGGGACTAGTGTGTCCGAGCAGTTCTTC. It specifies CASGTSVSEQFF.

The V call is TRBV5-4, the J call TRBJ2-1, with 10 bases lining up with TRBD2. The germline CDR1 and CDR2 sequences are SGHNT and YYREEE (reference sequence). This CDR3 region has 14 residues. J lost 5 bases, V lost 6 bases, and 5 bases had no gene match. The CDR3 spells CASKREGLNNEQFF. DNA of the CDR3: TGTGCCAGCAAGCGGGAGGGACTTAACAATGAGCAGTTCTTC. Using reference TRBV5-4 and TRBJ2-1 for the parts outside the CDR3, the full variable domain is ETGVTQSPTHLIKTRGQQVTLRCSSQSGHNTVSWYQQALGQGPQFIFQYYREEENGRGNFPPRFSGLQFPNYSSELNVNALELDDSALYLCASKREGLNNEQFFGPGTRLTVL.

The V and J genes are TRBV15 and TRBJ1-5; D may be TRBD1 (5 bases). This CDR3 region has 15 residues. Per the germline V gene, CDR1 is LNHNV and CDR2 is YYDKDF (reference sequence). V lost 1 base, J lost 3 bases, and 10 bases lay in between. The CDR3 loop reads CATSRGGSSNQPQHF. The CDR3 DNA reads as TGTGCCACCAGCAGAGGGGGCAGTTCCAATCAGCCCCAGCATTTT.

This sequence joins TRBV5-1 and TRBJ2-1; no reliable D call. Trimming pared 4 bases from V and 4 bases from J, leaving 9 bases between. CDR1 is SGHRS and CDR2 is YFSETQ in the germline V gene. CDR3 size: 13 residues. The CDR3 loop is CASSPLRYNEQFF. CDR3 nucleotides: TGCGCCAGCAGCCCGCTGCGGTACAATGAGCAGTTCTTC.

V and J are TRBV2 and TRBJ2-3, with 9 positions matching TRBD2. Trimming cost V 6 bases and J 4 bases; bases outside gene matches: 2. The CDR3 runs to 13 residues. The germline CDR1 and CDR2 sequences are SNHLY and FYNNEI. CDR3 region: CASRRTSADTQYF. For the CDR3, the DNA is TGTGCCAGCAGGAGGACTAGCGCAGATACGCAGTATTTT.

The chain combines TRBV6-1 with TRBJ1-4, with D hard to call. Germline V gene sequence: CDR1 MNHNS, CDR2 SASEGT. The CDR3 consists of 14 residues. Trimming removed 1 base at V and 8 bases at J, with 11 bases between. DNA of the CDR3: TGTGCCAGCAGTGAAGTCCTCCCCCGGGAAAAACTGTTTTTT. The encoded protein is CASSEVLPREKLFF.

This chain uses TRBV7-2 with TRBJ2-5; 14 bases map to TRBD2. CDR3 length equals 15 residues. The V gene end was trimmed by 5 bases and the J gene end by 5 bases; junction bases not matched to a gene: 4. Germline-derived CDR1 and CDR2 are SGHTA and FQGNSA. The CDR3 loop reads CASSPRLAGGETQYF. DNA of the CDR3: TGTGCCAGCAGCCCTCGACTAGCGGGAGGGGAGACCCAGTACTTC.

The chain combines TRBV19 with TRBJ1-2; 9 bases are shared with TRBD1. Germline values: CDR1 LNHDA, CDR2 SQIVND (reference sequence). Trimming cost V 3 bases and J 4 bases; bases outside gene matches: 3. The CDR3 runs to 14 residues. For the CDR3, the DNA is TGTGCCAGTAGTATTTCGGACAGGGGCTATGGCTACACCTTC. This encodes CASSISDRGYGYTF.

This rearrangement joins TRBV6-1 to TRBJ1-2; D possibly corresponds to TRBD1 (5 bases). Germline loops: CDR1 MNHNS, CDR2 SASEGT. This CDR3 is built from 13 residues. Trimming took off 1 base at V and 8 bases at J, with 11 bases between the two ends. The CDR3 reads CASSEGAGYGYTF. The CDR3, as DNA: TGTGCCAGCAGTGAAGGGGCAGGGTACGGCTACACCTTC.

This clone has just one count. In DNA, the CDR3 is TGTGCCAGCAGCTTAGAGGAGGGGCTCCCCTTCTACGAGCAGTACTTC. This sequence encodes CASSLEEGLPFYEQYF. The chain is built from TRBV11-2 and TRBJ2-7; TRBD2 is a possible D gene (6 bases). V lost 0 bases to trimming and J lost 3 bases, with 15 bases between them. The CDR3 loop spans 16 amino acids. Germline loops: CDR1 SGHAT, CDR2 FQNNGV.

The chain is built from TRBV3-1 (or the pseudogene TRBV3-2) and TRBJ2-2; possible D gene TRBD2, 5 bases. In germline, CDR1 is LGHDT, CDR2 YNNKEL (reference sequence). The V gene lost 2 bases and the J gene lost 1 base, with 11 bases spanning the gap. This CDR3 has 16 residues. The CDR3 DNA reads TGTGCCAGCAGCCAAAAGGCGGGTTGGAACACCGGGGAGCTGTTTTTT. This encodes CASSQKAGWNTGELFF.

The J gene is TRBJ2-7, the V gene TRBV7-9, with 7 bases aligning to TRBD2. The V gene end was trimmed by 3 bases and the J gene end by 4 bases; junction bases not matched to a gene: 21. Germline V CDR1 and CDR2: SEHNR, FQNEAQ (reference sequence). This CDR3 comprises 19 residues. The CDR3, as DNA: TGTGCCAGCAGCTTTAGAACAGGCGGCATAGCGGGTGGGATTTACGAGCAGTACTTC. This translates into CASSFRTGGIAGGIYEQYF.

This chain links TRBV29-1 with TRBJ2-3; unclear D gene. The V and J ends lost 3 bases and 6 bases respectively, with 10 bases between them. This CDR3 region has 12 residues. From germline, CDR1 is SQVTM and CDR2 ANQGSEA. The CDR3 region has the DNA TGCAGCGTTGATCGCGCTTATGATACGCAGTATTTT. Its translation: CSVDRAYDTQYF.

This chain joins TRBV30 and TRBJ1-1; a weak D match, TRBD1 (6 bases). CDR1 and CDR2 from the germline V gene are GTSNPN and SVGIG (reference sequence). The CDR3 runs 16 residues. Between the trimmed V and J ends, which lost 0 bases and 0 bases, there was a span of 14 bases. Here the CDR3 reads CAWSVLPDSLNTEAFF. The CDR3 coding sequence is TGTGCCTGGAGTGTATTACCGGACAGCCTGAACACTGAAGCTTTCTTT. The full variable domain, its missing parts supplied by reference TRBV30 and TRBJ1-1, is SQTIHQWPATLVQPVGSPLSLECTVEGTSNPNLYWYRQAAGRGLQLLFYSVGIGQISSEVPQNLSASRPQDRQFILSSKKLLLSDSGFYLCAWSVLPDSLNTEAFFGQGTRLTVV.

The chain employs TRBV24-1 and TRBJ2-7, with D maybe TRBD2 (6 bases). V was cut by 8 bases and J by 1 base, with 17 bases left in between. CDR1 is KGHDR, CDR2 SFDVKD, per germline. This CDR3 contains 15 residues. CDR3 protein: CATIPPAGQSYEQYF. CDR3 bases: TGTGCCACCATCCCCCCAGCGGGTCAATCCTACGAGCAGTACTTC.

This chain links TRBV19 with TRBJ2-1, with 8 bases fitting TRBD2. This CDR3 has 16 residues. CDR1 and CDR2 (germline): LNHDA, SQIVND (reference sequence). The V and J ends lost 6 bases and 6 bases, in that order; junction bases with no gene match: 13. CDR3 sequence reads: CASSLLTAGVSNEQFF. The CDR3 DNA is TGTGCCAGTAGCCTTCTAACAGCGGGAGTCAGCAATGAGCAGTTCTTC.

In its sample, this clone was seen once. J is TRBJ2-1 and V is TRBV9; the match to TRBD2 covers 7 bases. The CDR3 sequence is 16 residues long. The ends lost 0 bases at V and 1 base at J; junction bases unmatched: 4. Germline CDR1 SGDLS, CDR2 YYNGEE. CDR3 in amino acids: CASSVEWGGSYNEQFF. The DNA for the CDR3 is TGTGCCAGCAGCGTAGAGTGGGGGGGGTCCTACAATGAGCAGTTCTTC.